This TCR beta chain stems from a study of cytomegalovirus exposure and HLA in healthy donors. General study results and limits: An analysis that came later showed most CMV-associated TCR beta chains appearing HLA-restricted. Most TCR sequences were seen very rarely across donors, but some public TCRs occurred in many. According to an earlier analysis, most TCR beta V segments yielded productive rearrangements about 87% or about 30% of the time.

The primer mix had 60 Vbeta and 13 Jbeta primers. The method was immunoSEQ multiplex PCR; TCRdb's version includes in-frame clones alone and lacks a portion of them. The listing records tens of thousands of clones. With respect to this clone: Its matching antigen is unknown.

Germline CDR1 SGHVS, CDR2 FQNEAQ. The germline V and J ends were trimmed by 2 bases and 3 bases, with 14 bases remaining between them. The CDR3 has 15 amino acids. Sequencing was done on a sample of PBMCs. The V gene is TRBV7-8, the J gene TRBJ2-7; D uncertain. The source of this sequence is a woman aged 25 to 39 in good health and CMV-seronegative. The chain's CDR3 is CASSLLRLPGYEQYF. CDR3 DNA: TGTGCCAGCAGCTTACTTAGACTCCCCGGCTACGAGCAGTACTTC.